Following are 26 T cell receptor beta chains from one sample sequenced in a study of blood T cell repertoires in COVID-19. Using immunoSEQ multiplex PCR, the repertoire was profiled, and TCRdb retains in-frame clones only, with some absent. The sample has about 110,000 clones; approximately 82% are singletons. The sequenced sample consisted of peripheral blood. The receptors here all came from a woman aged 60-75 years with acute or convalescent COVID-19.

This chain joins TRBV6-6 and TRBJ2-7; D is ambiguous. The V gene's germline CDR1 is MNHNY and CDR2 SVGAGI (reference sequence). There are 12 residues in the CDR3. V gave up 0 bases and J gave up 4 bases, with 4 bases separating them. The CDR3 nucleotides are TGTGCCAGCAGTTACTCGCGGTACGAGCAGTACTTC. Protein product: CASSYSRYEQYF.

This chain links TRBV9 with TRBJ1-2; D is perhaps TRBD1 (5 bases). The V gene's germline CDR1 is SGDLS and CDR2 YYNGEE. The CDR3 contains 14 residues. The V end lost 4 bases, the J end lost 4 bases, and 14 bases lay between the germline ends. The CDR3 nucleotides are TGTGCCAGCAGCTCCCCGCAGGGCGGCTATGGCTACACCTTC. This gives the protein CASSSPQGGYGYTF.

The DNA of the CDR3 is TGTGCCAGCAGCGAAAGACACGACCCCTACAATGAGCAGTTCTTC. This encodes CASSERHDPYNEQFF. V is TRBV9 and J is TRBJ2-1; D is ambiguous. The V gene's germline CDR1 is SGDLS and CDR2 YYNGEE. V lost 3 bases and J 2 bases, leaving 12 bases between the germline ends. This CDR3 has 15 residues. Complete variable domain (other parts from reference TRBV9 and TRBJ2-1): DSGVTQTPKHLITATGQRVTLRCSPRSGDLSVYWYQQSLDQGLQFLIQYYNGEERAKGNILERFSAQQFPDLHSELNLSSLELGDSALYFCASSERHDPYNEQFFGPGTRLTVL.

This clone has a single count. The CDR3, as DNA: TGCGCCAGCAGCCAAGATCGGGGTGGTGAGCAGTTCTTC. It specifies CASSQDRGGEQFF. The chain is built from TRBV4-1 and TRBJ2-1; D is possibly TRBD2 (5 bases). The CDR3 runs 13 residues. CDR1 is MGHRA, CDR2 YSYEKL, per germline. V lost 0 bases and J 9 bases, leaving 9 bases between the germline ends.

This clone came up once. The chain carries TRBV12-5 and TRBJ2-5; TRBD2 aligns across 7 bases. The CDR3 runs 12 residues. V shed 6 bases and J 8 bases; nucleotides not matched to a gene: 6. Germline CDR1 and CDR2: LGHNT and FRNRAP. The CDR3 coding sequence is TGTGCTAGTGGGGCGCGGGGGATAACCCAGTACTTC. Its protein is CASGARGITQYF.

The genes are TRBV12-3 or TRBV12-4 and TRBJ2-3; possibly TRBD2 for D (6 bases). The CDR3 has 13 residues. V lost 6 bases and J 4 bases, leaving 11 bases between the germline ends. Here the CDR3 reads CASSPGVPDTQYF. The CDR3 DNA follows: TGTGCCAGCAGCCCGGGGGTCCCAGATACGCAGTATTTT.

The chain is built from TRBV28 and TRBJ2-7; D gene uncertain. V shed 2 bases and J shed 3 bases, with 8 bases lying between them. The germline V gene has CDR1 MDHEN and CDR2 SYDVKM. CDR3 length: 13 residues. The DNA for the CDR3 is TGTGCCAGCAGTTTAGCGGAGTACTACGAGCAGTACTTC. Its protein product is CASSLAEYYEQYF.

This chain connects TRBV5-4 to TRBJ2-7; D remains unclear. The CDR3 loop spans 14 amino acids. Germline loops: CDR1 SGHNT, CDR2 YYREEE (reference sequence). The V gene lost 2 bases and the J gene lost 4 bases, with 13 bases spanning the gap. The CDR3 is CASSLGDRNYEQYF. In nucleotides, the CDR3 is TGTGCCAGCAGCTTAGGAGACCGCAATTACGAGCAGTACTTC.

The rearrangement joins TRBV19 to TRBJ1-5; maybe TRBD1 (6 bases). Germline lookup yields CDR1 LNHDA and CDR2 SQIVND (reference sequence). CDR3 length equals 13 residues. Deletions cut 4 bases from V and 6 bases from J, with 10 bases between. This CDR3 reads CASSTSGVQPQHF. The DNA for the CDR3 is TGTGCCAGTAGTACCTCAGGGGTTCAGCCCCAGCATTTT.

The chain carries TRBV6-5 and TRBJ1-3, with TRBD1 as a possible D gene (6 bases). The CDR3 spans 15 residues. From germline, CDR1 is MNHEY and CDR2 SVGAGI. Trimming pared 4 bases from V and 4 bases from J, leaving 14 bases between. CDR3 DNA sequence: TGTGCCAGCAGTTCAGACAGGTCGTCGGGAAACACCATATATTTT. The encoded protein is CASSSDRSSGNTIYF.

The gene calls are TRBV5-4 and TRBJ1-2; TRBD1 agrees at 9 bases. Germline loops: CDR1 SGHNT, CDR2 YYREEE (reference sequence). The CDR3 is 14 residues long. J lost 4 bases, V lost 3 bases, and 4 bases had no gene match. CDR3 sequence: CASSSPGQGYGYTF. In DNA form, the CDR3 reads TGTGCCAGCAGCTCGCCGGGACAGGGCTATGGCTACACCTTC. Full variable domain (remainder filled in from reference TRBV5-4 and TRBJ1-2): ETGVTQSPTHLIKTRGQQVTLRCSSQSGHNTVSWYQQALGQGPQFIFQYYREEENGRGNFPPRFSGLQFPNYSSELNVNALELDDSALYLCASSSPGQGYGYTFGSGTRLTVV.

The J gene is TRBJ2-1, the V gene TRBV19; possible D gene TRBD2, 6 bases. CDR1 and CDR2 (germline): LNHDA, SQIVND (reference sequence). V was cut by 5 bases and J by 6 bases, with 11 bases left in between. The CDR3 is 13 residues long. CDR3 sequence reads: CASSVTRFNEQFF. For the CDR3, the DNA is TGTGCCAGTAGTGTGACTAGGTTCAATGAGCAGTTCTTC.

The V gene is TRBV5-1, the J gene TRBJ2-1, with TRBD2 matching over 11 bases. Unmatched junction bases numbered 9, after V lost 4 bases and J lost 9 bases. Germline-derived CDR1 and CDR2 are SGHRS and YFSETQ. The CDR3 has 15 residues. CDR3 DNA: TGCGCCAGCAGCCCCCGGGTAGCGGGAGGGTCTGAGCAGTTCTTC. Encoded protein: CASSPRVAGGSEQFF. Using reference TRBV5-1 and TRBJ2-1 for the parts outside the CDR3, the full variable domain is KAGVTQTPRYLIKTRGQQVTLSCSPISGHRSVSWYQQTPGQGLQFLFEYFSETQRNKGNFPGRFSGRQFSNSRSEMNVSTLELGDSALYLCASSPRVAGGSEQFFGPGTRLTVL.

This clone showed up many times. The gene calls are TRBV19 and TRBJ2-7; possibly TRBD2 for D (6 bases). The V end was cut by 7 bases, the J end by 2 bases, with 21 bases between. Looked up from germline, CDR1 is LNHDA and CDR2 is SQIVND (reference sequence). CDR3 length: 16 residues. Written as DNA, the CDR3 is TGTGCCAGTATGCAACAAACGGGACTGCAAACCTACGAGCAGTACTTC. It codes for CASMQQTGLQTYEQYF. The whole variable domain, remainder taken from reference TRBV19 and TRBJ2-7, is DGGITQSPKYLFRKEGQNVTLSCEQNLNHDAMYWYRQDPGQGLRLIYYSQIVNDFQKGDIAEGYSVSREKKESFPLTVTSAQKNPTAFYLCASMQQTGLQTYEQYFGPGTRLTVT.

V is TRBV30 and J is TRBJ2-7; D is possibly TRBD2 (5 bases). Trimming left V 0 bases short and J 2 bases short, with 8 bases between. From germline, CDR1 is GTSNPN and CDR2 SVGIG (reference sequence). This CDR3 spans 13 amino acids. This CDR3 reads CAWSVGGPYEQYF. The CDR3 region has the DNA TGTGCCTGGAGTGTAGGCGGGCCCTACGAGCAGTACTTC.

This clone was observed a single time. J is TRBJ2-7 and V is TRBV3-1 (or the pseudogene TRBV3-2); TRBD2 agrees at 7 bases. J lost 5 bases, V lost 4 bases, and 11 bases had no gene match. Germline V lookup: CDR1 LGHDT, CDR2 YNNKEL (reference sequence). The CDR3 loop spans 15 amino acids. Here the CDR3 reads CASSRLRGGVDEQYF. DNA of the CDR3: TGTGCCAGCAGCCGACTAAGGGGAGGGGTGGACGAGCAGTACTTC.

The V and J genes are TRBV28 and TRBJ1-5; the D gene is possibly TRBD1 (6 bases). Between the trimmed V and J ends, which lost 7 bases and 0 bases, there was a span of 19 bases. The CDR3 length is 17 residues. Germline CDR1 MDHEN, CDR2 SYDVKM. The CDR3 loop is CASKMNGQTYSNQPQHF. CDR3 sequence (DNA): TGTGCCAGCAAGATGAACGGACAGACCTATAGCAATCAGCCCCAGCATTTT.

V usage is TRBV6-5 and J usage is TRBJ1-2; 7 bases align to TRBD1. CDR1 and CDR2 (germline): MNHEY, SVGAGI. V was pared by 4 bases and J by 8 bases, with 7 bases of the junction left unmatched. The CDR3 loop spans 13 amino acids. In DNA, the CDR3 is TGTGCCAGCAGTTCCAAGGGGGCCAGCGGCTACACCTTC. Its protein product is CASSSKGASGYTF.

J is TRBJ1-2 and V is TRBV30, with a weak D call TRBD1 (6 bases). V lost 5 bases to trimming and J lost 7 bases, with 14 bases between them. There are 12 residues in the CDR3. CDR1 is GTSNPN, CDR2 SVGIG, per germline (reference sequence). The CDR3 reads CAWYGKGGGYTF. The CDR3 DNA follows: TGTGCCTGGTACGGAAAAGGGGGTGGCTACACCTTC.

The chain has TRBV11-2 and TRBJ1-4; possible D gene TRBD1, 6 bases. The CDR3 is 15 amino acids. In germline, CDR1 is SGHAT, CDR2 FQNNGV. V lost 5 bases to trimming and J lost 6 bases, with 16 bases between them. CDR3 region: CASSPGTKAHEKLFF. CDR3 coding DNA: TGTGCCAGCAGCCCCGGGACAAAAGCCCATGAAAAACTGTTTTTT.

This clone was seen only once. This chain connects TRBV14 to TRBJ2-5, with D maybe TRBD2 (5 bases). CDR1 and CDR2 from the germline V gene are SGHDN and FVKESK. V was pared by 2 bases and J by 3 bases, with 13 bases between. The CDR3 sequence is 15 residues long. CDR3 sequence (DNA): TGTGCCAGCAGCCAATTCCTCGGGATAAAAGAGACCCAGTACTTC. Translating it yields CASSQFLGIKETQYF.

The CDR3 bases are TGTGCCAGCAGCTTTGGGGGACTAGCGCCTAAGATCAATGAGCAGTTCTTC. Its protein product is CASSFGGLAPKINEQFF. The chain couples TRBV5-5 to TRBJ2-1; 10 nucleotides line up with TRBD2. Trimming cost V 2 bases and J 6 bases; bases outside gene matches: 11. The V gene's germline CDR1 is SGHKS and CDR2 YYEKEE (reference sequence). The CDR3 length is 17 residues.

The chain combines TRBV20-1 with TRBJ1-2; D not certain. The V end lost 0 bases, the J end lost 8 bases, and 7 bases lay between the germline ends. Germline V gene sequence: CDR1 DFQATT, CDR2 SNEGSKA (reference sequence). This CDR3 contains 11 residues. The CDR3: CSARDRKGYTF. CDR3 DNA: TGCAGTGCTAGAGACAGGAAAGGCTACACCTTC.

This clone was counted only a few times. V is TRBV4-1 and J is TRBJ1-5; TRBD1 matches at 7 bases. The CDR3 sequence is 17 residues long. Germline loops: CDR1 MGHRA, CDR2 YSYEKL. Trimming at V came to 4 bases and at J to 1 base, leaving 10 bases not matched to a gene. CDR3 in DNA: TGCGCCAGCAGCCCACTTGCCGGGACAGTGAGCAATCAGCCCCAGCATTTT. Protein product: CASSPLAGTVSNQPQHF.

This chain joins TRBV2 and TRBJ2-5; D remains unclear. CDR1 SNHLY and CDR2 FYNNEI come from the germline V gene. The CDR3 runs to 11 residues. Trimming cost V 7 bases and J 3 bases, with 6 bases left between them. DNA for the CDR3: TGTGCCAGCATGCGAGAAGAGACCCAGTACTTC. Translated: CASMREETQYF.

This clone was recorded once. The chain joins TRBV6-2 or TRBV6-3 to TRBJ2-6, with a tentative D call TRBD1 (6 bases). Per the germline V gene, CDR1 is MNHEY and CDR2 is SVGEGT. This CDR3 has 16 amino acids. V lost 4 bases and J lost 2, with 12 bases in between. The CDR3 spells CASSSFTGTGANVLTF. The CDR3 nucleotides read TGTGCCAGCAGTTCCTTTACAGGGACTGGGGCCAACGTCCTGACTTTC.